This T cell receptor (beta chain) is drawn from a study of T cells after yellow fever vaccination. Study-wide findings and caveats: Contaminating bulk clonotypes could be abundant in FACS-sorted repertoires. Weaker, the secondary response had a peak occurring faster, on day 5 versus 15. Among all clonotypes, a small share was observed in both CD4 and CD8 compartments.

TCRdb fed the 5' RACE reads into MiXCR, producing one record per CDR3 protein. The repertoire holds 300,000 to 450,000 distinct CDR3 sequences, with about 7.8% as singletons. On this clonotype itself: As yet, its antigen is unknown.

The germline V gene encodes CDR1 WNHNN and CDR2 SYGVQD (reference sequence). The germline V and J ends were trimmed by 4 bases and 6 bases, with 12 bases remaining between them. There are 14 residues in the CDR3. The chain uses TRBV10-1 and TRBJ2-2; D gene ambiguous. Here the sequenced sample was PBMCs, taken around 45 days after the first yellow fever vaccination. The clonotype comes from a man aged 18 to 30 who received the YFV17D yellow fever vaccine. CDR3 residues: CASSAPSSPGELFF. CDR3 DNA: TGCGCCAGCAGTGCCCCGAGCAGCCCCGGGGAGCTGTTTTTT.